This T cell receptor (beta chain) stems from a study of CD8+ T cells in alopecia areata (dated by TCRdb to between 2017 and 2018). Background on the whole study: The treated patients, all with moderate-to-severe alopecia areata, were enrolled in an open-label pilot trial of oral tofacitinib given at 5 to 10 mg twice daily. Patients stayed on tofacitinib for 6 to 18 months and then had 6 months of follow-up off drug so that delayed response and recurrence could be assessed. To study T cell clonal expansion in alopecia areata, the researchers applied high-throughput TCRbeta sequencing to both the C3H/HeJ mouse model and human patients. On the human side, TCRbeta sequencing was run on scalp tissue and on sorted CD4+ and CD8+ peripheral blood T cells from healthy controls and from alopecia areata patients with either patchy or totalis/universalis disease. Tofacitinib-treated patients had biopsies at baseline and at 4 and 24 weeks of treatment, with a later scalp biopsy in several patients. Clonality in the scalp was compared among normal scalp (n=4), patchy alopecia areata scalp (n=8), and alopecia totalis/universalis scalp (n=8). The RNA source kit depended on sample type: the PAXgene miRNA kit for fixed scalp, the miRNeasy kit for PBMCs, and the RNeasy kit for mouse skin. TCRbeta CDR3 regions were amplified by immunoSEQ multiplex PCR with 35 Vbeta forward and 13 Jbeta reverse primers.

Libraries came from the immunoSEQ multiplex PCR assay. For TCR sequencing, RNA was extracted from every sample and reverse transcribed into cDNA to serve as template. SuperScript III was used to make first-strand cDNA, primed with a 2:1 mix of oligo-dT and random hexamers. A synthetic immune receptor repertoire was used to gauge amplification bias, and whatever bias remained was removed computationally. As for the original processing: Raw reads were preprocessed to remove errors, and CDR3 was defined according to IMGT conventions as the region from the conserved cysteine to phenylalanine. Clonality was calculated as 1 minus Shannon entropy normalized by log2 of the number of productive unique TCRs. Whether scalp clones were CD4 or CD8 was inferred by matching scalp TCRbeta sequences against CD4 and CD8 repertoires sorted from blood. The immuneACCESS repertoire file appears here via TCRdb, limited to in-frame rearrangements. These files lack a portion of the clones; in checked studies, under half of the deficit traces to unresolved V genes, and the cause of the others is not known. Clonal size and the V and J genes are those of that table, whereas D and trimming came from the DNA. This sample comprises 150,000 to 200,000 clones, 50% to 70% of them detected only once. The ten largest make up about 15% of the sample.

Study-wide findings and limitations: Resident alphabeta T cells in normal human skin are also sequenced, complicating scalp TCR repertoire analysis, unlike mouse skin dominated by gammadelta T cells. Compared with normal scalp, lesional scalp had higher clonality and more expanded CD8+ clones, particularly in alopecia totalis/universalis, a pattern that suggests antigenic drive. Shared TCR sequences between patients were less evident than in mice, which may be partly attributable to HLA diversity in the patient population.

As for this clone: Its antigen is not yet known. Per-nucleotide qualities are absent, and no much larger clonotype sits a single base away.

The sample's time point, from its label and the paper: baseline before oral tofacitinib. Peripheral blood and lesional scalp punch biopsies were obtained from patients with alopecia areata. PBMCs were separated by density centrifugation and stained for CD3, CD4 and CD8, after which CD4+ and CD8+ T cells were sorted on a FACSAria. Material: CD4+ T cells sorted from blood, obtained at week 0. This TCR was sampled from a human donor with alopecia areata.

The bases read TGCAGCGTAAGACAGGGGGCAAAAGAGACCCAGTACTTC. Its coded protein is CSVRQGAKETQYF. The chain was built from TRBV29-1 and TRBJ2-5, with TRBD1 identical over 10 junction bases. At the junction V is shortened by 6 bases and J by 3 bases; bases outside the gene matches: 4. The CDR1 and CDR2 encoded by the germline V gene are SQVTM and ANQGSEA. From its cysteine to its phenylalanine, the CDR3 spans 13 amino acids. Only CDR3 DNA is held: 39 bases, read in frame from base 1.